This T cell receptor (beta chain) comes out of a study of neurological immune-mediated disorders. MiXCR, applied by TCRdb to the 5' RACE reads, yields one record per CDR3 protein. In the table there are 50,000 to 80,000 distinct CDR3 sequences, around 3.7% of which are singletons. Study-wide results and limits: A possible signature was seen in one related-CDR3 cluster, into which phylogenetic grouping placed the repertoires of 18 of 34 multiple sclerosis patients. The study found the most TCR clonal expansion in HTLV-1-associated myelopathy and the least in multiple sclerosis, below healthy controls.

This clonotype was seen at least ten times. Its matching antigen is unknown. Germline V gives CDR1 DFQATT, CDR2 SNEGSKA (reference sequence). The CDR3 length is 18 residues. J gave up 2 bases and V 0 bases, and 10 bases lay outside the gene matches. The sequence derives from a man aged 40-55 years with multiple sclerosis. The sequencing sample was made of PBMCs. This chain uses TRBV20-1 with TRBJ2-2; 9 bases line up with TRBD2. In DNA form, the CDR3 reads TGCAGTGCTAGAGATAGGGGTAGCGGGGGTTTCAACACCGGGGAGCTGTTTTTT. Its protein product is CSARDRGSGGFNTGELFF.